This TCR beta chain is from a study of human T cells and chemical hapten exposure. Study-level background: The study sensitized with 2% DPC on a 2 cm by 2 cm patch of upper inner arm skin. Enrolled patients were predominantly female and had alopecia areata, totalis or universalis. Upper-back patch tests with 0.01% DPC were read at 6 days.

From the RACE reads, TCRdb called clonotypes with MiXCR, one entry per CDR3 protein. The sample yields fewer than 40,000 distinct CDR3 sequences, roughly 13% seen once. Germline values: CDR1 SQVTM, CDR2 ANQGSEA. CDR3 length: 14 residues. With 6 bases removed from V and 0 bases from J, the gap between germline ends came to 13 bases. Regarding time point: patch test 3, about 24 weeks after DPC sensitization. The treatment here: therapeutic diphenylcyclopropenone sensitization with weekly scalp DPC. It was from unfractionated whole blood that total RNA was extracted. Venepuncture was done earlier than the placement of each patch test.

The genes are TRBV29-1 and TRBJ2-3; possible D gene TRBD1, 6 bases. The receptor comes from a woman aged 40-49 years with alopecia areata. Some clones in this sample may be carry-over from other donors' samples. Sequencing was performed on whole blood, taken in connection with sensitization to the hapten diphenylcyclopropenone (DPC). The CDR3 protein is CSVPQGASTDTQYF. The CDR3 nucleotides read TGCAGCGTGCCACAGGGTGCTAGCACAGATACGCAGTATTTT.